The 2 T cell receptor beta chains given below trace back to one sample, sequenced in a study of identical twins. TCRdb reprocessed the 5' RACE reads with MiXCR, giving one entry per CDR3 protein. Counted here are some 900,000 distinct CDR3 sequences, around an eighth occurring once; the ten biggest clones make up around 1.6%. These records were also assigned to another study, of yellow fever vaccine responses in identical twins.

What was sequenced was PBMCs. These receptors were obtained from a woman between 18 and 29 years old in good health.

The V and J genes are TRBV20-1 and TRBJ2-2, with D possibly called TRBD1 or TRBD2 (5 bases each). Germline values: CDR1 DFQATT, CDR2 SNEGSKA (reference sequence). The CDR3 is 15 amino acids. The V end lost 6 bases, the J end lost 4 bases, and 18 bases lay between the germline ends. The CDR3 protein is CSAPQGRGGTGELFF. CDR3 nucleotide sequence: TGCAGTGCCCCGCAGGGTCGGGGCGGCACCGGGGAGCTGTTTTTT.

V usage is TRBV7-9 and J usage is TRBJ2-1; possibly TRBD2 for D (6 bases). There are 14 residues in the CDR3. The V end was cut by 2 bases, the J end by 8 bases, with 13 bases between. Germline CDR1 reads SEHNR; CDR2 reads FQNEAQ (reference sequence). Here the CDR3 reads CASSLTVGGHEQFF. CDR3 coding DNA: TGTGCCAGCAGCTTAACGGTGGGAGGCCATGAGCAGTTCTTC.